This section outlines one TCR beta chain sequence together with its context. Its antigen is not known. The V and J ends lost 3 bases and 0 bases respectively, with 18 bases between them. CDR3 length: 18 amino acids. Germline CDR1 is SGHVS and CDR2 is FQNEAQ. This sample is part of a study of T cell responses to AZD1222 COVID-19 vaccine. Notes on the study in general: Nearly half of unique spike-specific TCRs reportedly avoided B.1.351 and B.1.1.7 mutated regions. No repertoire was sampled before or during the peak T cell response, only after it. At baseline, seropositivity was found in only 5 to 7 AZD1222 recipients.

The data were produced by immunoSEQ multiplex PCR, yet TCRdb's version contains in-frame clones alone and is incomplete. The profile shows roughly 110,000 clones, roughly nine tenths of them singletons. The input for sequencing was peripheral blood, taken on day 0 of AZD1222 vaccination. This chain joins TRBV7-8 and TRBJ1-3, with D perhaps TRBD1 (5 bases). The source is an adult in good health. Here the CDR3 DNA reads TGTGCCAGCAGCTTTTCGGTGGGGGGAAAATACTCTGGAAACACCATATATTTT. This codes for CASSFSVGGKYSGNTIYF.